The 22 T cell receptor beta chains below were found in one sample sequenced in a study of shared clonotypes between healthy human individuals. Profiled with immunoSEQ multiplex PCR; TCRdb holds only in-frame clones, not every one. There are a few million clones in the sample; around 94% occur only once, and roughly 0.15% lies in the top ten. The sequenced material came from naive CD4+ T cells sorted from blood. The subset: CD45RA+ positively selected. These receptors were taken from a man aged 18 to 29 in good health.

This clone showed up just once. This chain connects TRBV21-1 to TRBJ2-7; TRBD1, the D gene given by the table, was not confirmed from the DNA. TRBV21-1 is listed as a pseudogene. This CDR3 has 13 amino acids. CDR3 nucleotides: TGTGCCAGCAGCAAGGGACAGACCTACGAGCAGTACTTC. This sequence encodes CASSKGQTYEQYF.

V is TRBV4-1 and J is TRBJ2-1; D is unresolved. Germline V gives CDR1 MGHRA, CDR2 YSYEKL. This CDR3 region has 16 residues. The V end was cut by 1 base, the J end by 0 bases, with 10 bases between. The CDR3 reads CASSQARILSYNEQFF. The CDR3 DNA sequence: TGCGCCAGCAGCCAAGCTCGGATTCTCTCCTACAATGAGCAGTTCTTC.

The chain links TRBV4-1 to TRBJ2-5; D ambiguous. The CDR3 length is 13 residues. CDR1 is MGHRA, CDR2 YSYEKL, per germline. V lost 4 bases and J 4 bases, leaving 10 bases between the germline ends. CDR3 bases: TGCGCCAGCAGCCTTGCAAGGGTAGAGACCCAGTACTTC. Translating it yields CASSLARVETQYF.

Concerning this clone itself: Other nucleotide sequences in the sample specify the same CDR3. The chain links TRBV18 to TRBJ1-5, with 8 bases lining up with TRBD1. This CDR3 comprises 14 residues. Germline V CDR1 and CDR2: KGHSH, LQKENI. Trimming at V came to 3 bases and at J to 7 bases, leaving 5 bases not matched to a gene. The CDR3 here is CASSPGQGGQPQHF. CDR3 nucleotide sequence: TGTGCCAGCTCACCCGGACAGGGTGGACAGCCCCAGCATTTT. Full variable domain (rest looked up from reference TRBV18 and TRBJ1-5): NAGVMQNPRHLVRRRGQEARLRCSPMKGHSHVYWYRQLPEEGLKFMVYLQKENIIDESGMPKERFSAEFPKEGPSILRIQQVVRGDSAAYFCASSPGQGGQPQHFGDGTRLSIL.

CDR3 sequence: CASSLGRSIIPGELFF. CDR3 DNA: TGTGCCAGCAGCTTAGGGCGGTCCATCATACCGGGGGAGCTGTTTTTT. This rearrangement joins TRBV7-2 to TRBJ2-2; D is unresolved. The CDR3 totals 16 residues. V was pared by 1 base and J by 8 bases, with 17 bases between. Germline V lookup: CDR1 SGHTA, CDR2 FQGNSA.

As concerns this clone: The same CDR3 also results from other DNA sequences found in this sample. This chain links TRBV11-2 with TRBJ2-5; TRBD2 agrees at 11 bases. V lost 3 bases and J lost 1; bases outside the gene matches: 1. The CDR3 has 15 residues. Germline CDR1 SGHAT, CDR2 FQNNGV. CDR3 in DNA: TGTGCCAGCAGCTTTAGCGGGGGGGTCCAAGAGACCCAGTACTTC. It specifies CASSFSGGVQETQYF.

Details on this clone: At the DNA level, this CDR3 is encoded by other sequences in the same sample as well. The V and J genes are TRBV5-1 and TRBJ1-1; D not certain. Germline lookup yields CDR1 SGHRS and CDR2 YFSETQ. This CDR3 region has 13 residues. V was clipped by 3 bases and J by 1 base, with 7 bases between them. The CDR3: CASSSLGNTEAFF. DNA of the CDR3: TGCGCCAGCAGCTCCCTGGGGAACACTGAAGCTTTCTTT.

The rearrangement uses TRBV2 and TRBJ1-5; 8 positions match TRBD1. From germline, CDR1 is SNHLY and CDR2 FYNNEI. This CDR3 has 16 residues. Trimming removed 4 bases from V and 4 bases from J; junction bases left unmatched: 9. This CDR3 is CASSVGGQAGNQPQHF. The CDR3 region has the DNA TGTGCCAGCAGTGTAGGGGGACAGGCGGGAAATCAGCCCCAGCATTTT.

The chain recombines TRBV5-6 with TRBJ2-3; a weak D match, TRBD1 (5 bases). Trimming stripped 2 bases from V and 3 bases from J, with 10 bases between. The germline V gene has CDR1 SGHDT and CDR2 YYEEEE. CDR3 length: 14 residues. DNA of the CDR3: TGTGCCAGCAGCTTAGGGGAAAGGACAGATACGCAGTATTTT. It specifies CASSLGERTDTQYF.

The chain employs TRBV5-6 and TRBJ2-5, with 10 bases lining up with TRBD2. Looked up from germline, CDR1 is SGHDT and CDR2 is YYEEEE. The CDR3 contains 16 residues. With 4 bases clipped from V and 2 bases from J, the junction kept 8 bases outside the gene matches. Written as DNA, the CDR3 is TGTGCCAGCAGCGGAAGCGGGGGGGCCCCGCAAGAGACCCAGTACTTC. Protein product: CASSGSGGAPQETQYF. The full variable domain, completed using reference TRBV5-6 and TRBJ2-5, is DAGVTQSPTHLIKTRGQQVTLRCSPKSGHDTVSWYQQALGQGPQFIFQYYEEEERQRGNFPDRFSGHQFPNYSSELNVNALLLGDSALYLCASSGSGGAPQETQYFGPGTRLLVL.

The V call is TRBV7-9, the J call TRBJ2-3; the match to TRBD1 covers 7 bases. The germline V gene encodes CDR1 SEHNR and CDR2 FQNEAQ (reference sequence). Trimming took 8 bases from V and 0 from J; bases not matched to a gene: 2. This CDR3 has 13 amino acids. CDR3 sequence (DNA): TGTGCCAGCGGGACAGCCAGCACAGATACGCAGTATTTT. Its protein product is CASGTASTDTQYF.

The V call is TRBV30, the J call TRBJ2-7; 8 positions match TRBD1. The germline V gene has CDR1 GTSNPN and CDR2 SVGIG (reference sequence). This CDR3 has 13 residues. The V segment lost 3 bases and the J segment 2 bases; nucleotides outside the gene matches: 3. DNA of the CDR3: TGTGCCTGGAGGGGGACAGGAACCTACGAGCAGTACTTC. Translating gives CAWRGTGTYEQYF.

V and J are TRBV15 and TRBJ2-5, with TRBD2 matching over 10 bases. The CDR3 length is 14 residues. Germline loops: CDR1 LNHNV, CDR2 YYDKDF (reference sequence). Trimming removed 5 bases from V and 5 bases from J; junction bases left unmatched: 5. CDR3 in DNA: TGTGCCACCAGCCCTAGCGGGAGAGGGGAGACCCAGTACTTC. As protein: CATSPSGRGETQYF. Using reference TRBV15 and TRBJ2-5 for the parts outside the CDR3, the full variable domain is DAMVIQNPRYQVTQFGKPVTLSCSQTLNHNVMYWYQQKSSQAPKLLFHYYDKDFNNEADTPDNFQSRRPNTSFCFLDIRSPGLGDTAMYLCATSPSGRGETQYFGPGTRLLVL.

The rearrangement uses TRBV7-9 and TRBJ1-2, with 12 bases identical to TRBD1. The CDR3 runs 19 residues. Germline trimming cut 1 base from V and 8 bases from J; bases unmatched to any gene: 17. Looked up from germline, CDR1 is SEHNR and CDR2 is FQNEAQ (reference sequence). DNA of the CDR3: TGTGCCAGCAGCTTAGGCGTCCGGGACAGGGGGCTATCCCTGCGAGGCTACACCTTC. Its protein product is CASSLGVRDRGLSLRGYTF.

V and J are TRBV19 and TRBJ1-2; D possibly corresponds to TRBD1 (6 bases). Trimming shortened V by 7 bases and J by 4 bases, and 19 bases separated the two germline ends. The CDR3 runs 15 residues. Germline lookup yields CDR1 LNHDA and CDR2 SQIVND (reference sequence). CDR3 sequence (DNA): TGTGCCAGTAACCCATCACAGGGAGAATTCTATGGCTACACCTTC. Translating it yields CASNPSQGEFYGYTF.

The chain has TRBV7-9 and TRBJ1-1; 8 nucleotides line up with TRBD1. This CDR3 has 16 residues. V shed 3 bases, J shed 1 base, and the junction held 7 bases outside the gene matches. CDR1 and CDR2 (germline): SEHNR, FQNEAQ (reference sequence). The CDR3 sequence: CASSFRTGSGNTEAFF. The CDR3 DNA follows: TGTGCCAGCAGCTTCCGGACAGGGTCTGGGAACACTGAAGCTTTCTTT.

The chain is built from TRBV2 and TRBJ2-7, with D perhaps matching TRBD1 (5 bases). Looked up from germline, CDR1 is SNHLY and CDR2 is FYNNEI. Trimming removed 7 bases at V and 6 bases at J, with 16 bases between. CDR3 length: 13 amino acids. The CDR3 sequence is CASKSGASGEQYF. In DNA, the CDR3 is TGTGCCAGCAAATCTGGGGCCTCCGGCGAGCAGTACTTC.

The gene calls are TRBV5-1 and TRBJ2-1; possible D gene TRBD2, 6 bases. The germline CDR1 and CDR2 sequences are SGHRS and YFSETQ. V was cut by 0 bases and J by 5 bases, with 6 bases left in between. The CDR3 is 13 amino acids. The CDR3 sequence is CASSLVADNEQFF. CDR3 in DNA: TGCGCCAGCAGCTTGGTAGCGGACAATGAGCAGTTCTTC. The variable domain in full, with the rest retrieved from reference TRBV5-1 and TRBJ2-1, is KAGVTQTPRYLIKTRGQQVTLSCSPISGHRSVSWYQQTPGQGLQFLFEYFSETQRNKGNFPGRFSGRQFSNSRSEMNVSTLELGDSALYLCASSLVADNEQFFGPGTRLTVL.

The chain links TRBV5-1 to TRBJ2-2, with D unclear. Trimming removed 4 bases at V and 5 bases at J, with 21 bases between. The CDR3 extends over 17 amino acids. The germline gives CDR1 SGHRS, CDR2 YFSETQ. In nucleotides, the CDR3 is TGCGCCAGCAGCCTTGGCGAAAGCCCTACGAGGACCGGGGAGCTGTTTTTT. It is translated as CASSLGESPTRTGELFF.

The rearrangement uses TRBV5-1 and TRBJ1-1; 9 bases are a match to TRBD1. The CDR3 has 16 amino acids. From germline, CDR1 is SGHRS and CDR2 YFSETQ. J lost 3 bases, V lost 6 bases, and 12 bases had no gene match. The chain's CDR3 is CASNLDRGVGDTEAFF. DNA for the CDR3: TGCGCCAGCAACCTGGACAGGGGAGTTGGGGACACTGAAGCTTTCTTT.

The rearrangement joins TRBV25-1 to TRBJ2-7; possible D gene TRBD2, 6 bases. There are 14 residues in the CDR3. Trimming removed 1 base at V and 4 bases at J, with 11 bases between. In germline, CDR1 is MGHDK, CDR2 SYGVNS. The CDR3 sequence is CASSELADIYEQYF. CDR3 sequence (DNA): TGTGCCAGCAGTGAATTAGCGGACATTTACGAGCAGTACTTC.

The V call is TRBV2, the J call TRBJ2-5; D assignment may be TRBD1 or TRBD2 (5 bases each). V was cut by 3 bases and J by 5 bases, with 10 bases left in between. The CDR3 totals 13 residues. Looked up from germline, CDR1 is SNHLY and CDR2 is FYNNEI. The CDR3 here is CASSDVEGETQYF. The CDR3 DNA reads TGTGCCAGCAGTGATGTTGAGGGGGAGACCCAGTACTTC. The full variable domain, in which reference TRBV2 and TRBJ2-5 provide the parts outside the CDR3, is EPEVTQTPSHQVTQMGQEVILRCVPISNHLYFYWYRQILGQKVEFLVSFYNNEISEKSEIFDDQFSVERPDGSNFTLKIRSTKLEDSAMYFCASSDVEGETQYFGPGTRLLVL.